A selection of T cell receptor beta chains follows, all from one sample in a study of early T cells in non-severe SARS-CoV-2 infection. One entry per CDR3 protein results from TCRdb running MiXCR on the 5' RACE reads. The table has about 76,000 distinct CDR3 sequences, 15% to 17% seen once; the top ten hold roughly 12%. Sequenced sample: whole blood. These receptors all stem from an adult who was a healthcare worker with PCR-confirmed SARS-CoV-2 infection or an uninfected control (not recorded which). Both conserved end residues are part of each CDR3. D genes are given only for firm matches. Not every row has a clone size; where given, it reads once, few, many or a size class.

V	J	size	D	DNA	CDR3
TRBV5-1	TRBJ2-7	few	NA	TGCGCCAGCAGCTTGGCCCCAACTGATTCCTACGAGCAGTACTTC	CASSLAPTDSYEQYF
TRBV5-1	TRBJ1-2	NA	TRBD1	TGCGCCAGCAGCCTATCACAGGGGGCGGCCTCAGGCTATGGCTACACCTTC	CASSLSQGAASGYGYTF
TRBV20-1	TRBJ1-6	medium-sized	NA	TGCAGTGCCGGCGACACAGGGAATTCACCCCTCCACTTT	CSAGDTGNSPLHF
TRBV30	TRBJ1-2	few	NA	TGTGCCTGGAGTGGAAACAGGAATAACTATGGCTACACCTTC	CAWSGNRNNYGYTF
TRBV3-1	TRBJ1-1	many	NA	TGTGCCAGCAGCCAAGAGCAGACGCTGGCTTTCTTT	CASSQEQTLAFF
TRBV10-3	TRBJ1-5	many	TRBD1	TGTGCCATCAGTGGACAGGGAGACAATCAGCCCCAGCATTTT	CAISGQGDNQPQHF
TRBV27	TRBJ1-1	few	TRBD1	TGTGCCAGCAGTTACAAGGGGGCGAACACTGAAGCTTTCTTT	CASSYKGANTEAFF
TRBV29-1	TRBJ2-2	NA	TRBD2	TGCAGCGTCCTTATACTAGCGACGAACACCGGGGAGCTGTTTTTT	CSVLILATNTGELFF
TRBV7-9	TRBJ1-4	NA	TRBD1	TGTGCCAGCAGCTTGGGACAGGGTAGCGAAAAACTGTTTTTT	CASSLGQGSEKLFF
TRBV27	TRBJ2-3	NA	NA	TGTGCCAGCAGCTGGACAGAAAGCACAGATACGCAGTATTTT	CASSWTESTDTQYF
TRBV20-1	TRBJ2-7	many	NA	TGCAGTGCTAGAGATACGGGTGGCCAGAACTACGAGCAGTACTTC	CSARDTGGQNYEQYF
TRBV28	TRBJ2-7	NA	NA	TGTGCCAGCAGTTCCCCTGGGGGGCTCTACGGATACGAGCAGTACTTC	CASSSPGGLYGYEQYF
TRBV12-3/TRBV12-4	TRBJ1-5	few	NA	TGTGCCAGCAGTTTCAGGGGAGATAATCAGCCCCAGCATTTT	CASSFRGDNQPQHF
TRBV18	TRBJ2-3	NA	TRBD1	TGTGCCAGCTCACCCCGGGACAGACCCACAGATACGCAGTATTTT	CASSPRDRPTDTQYF
TRBV7-8	TRBJ2-3	NA	NA	TGTGCCAGCAGCCCAATGGCTCGCCTCACAGATACGCAGTATTTT	CASSPMARLTDTQYF
TRBV20-1	TRBJ1-2	few	NA	TGCAGTGCTAGCGATACTAGGGCTAACTATGGCTACACCTTC	CSASDTRANYGYTF